The following is a T cell receptor (beta chain) sequence with its context. The antigen is undetermined. CDR1 and CDR2 (germline): KGHSH, LQKENI. V was trimmed by 2 bases and J by 3 bases, leaving 8 bases between them. The CDR3 runs 14 residues. The data were produced by immunoSEQ multiplex PCR, yet TCRdb's version contains in-frame clones alone and is incomplete. The table shows under 15,000 clones, with over 65% occurring only once. The data belong to a study of T cells in localized non-small cell lung cancer. Notes on the study in general: There was an association of higher blood T cell density with longer overall survival. Investigators sequenced only a single tumor region, leaving heterogeneity possible. Within adjacent lung there appeared a median around 55 of the top 100 tumor clones. Compared with tumor, uninvolved adjacent lung displayed greater T cell clonality, ranking highest overall.

Here the sequenced sample was peripheral blood, taken before any cancer treatment. The sequence came from a male donor aged 60 or over with stage I lung adenocarcinoma. This rearrangement joins TRBV18 to TRBJ1-5; D uncertain. CDR3 sequence: CASSPDHFNQPQHF. Here the CDR3 DNA reads TGTGCCAGCTCACCAGATCATTTCAATCAGCCCCAGCATTTT.